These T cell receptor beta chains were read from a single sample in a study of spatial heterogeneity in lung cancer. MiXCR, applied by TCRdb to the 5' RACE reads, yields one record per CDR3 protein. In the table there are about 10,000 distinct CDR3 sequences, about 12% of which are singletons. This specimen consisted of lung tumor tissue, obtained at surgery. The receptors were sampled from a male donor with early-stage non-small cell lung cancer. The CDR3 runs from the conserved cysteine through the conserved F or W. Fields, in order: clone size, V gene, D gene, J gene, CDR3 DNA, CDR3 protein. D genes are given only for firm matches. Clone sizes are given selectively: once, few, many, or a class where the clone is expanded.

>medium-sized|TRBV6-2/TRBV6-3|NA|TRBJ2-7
TGTGCCAGCAGTTCAGGGGCAGGCTACGAGCAGTACTTC
CASSSGAGYEQYF
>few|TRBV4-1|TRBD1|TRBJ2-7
TGCGCCAGCAGCCAGAGACAGGGGGACAGCCACGAGCAGTACTTC
CASSQRQGDSHEQYF
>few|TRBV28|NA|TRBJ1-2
NA
CASSSSTNNTF
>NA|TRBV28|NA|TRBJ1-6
TGTGCCAGCAGTCTCTCAGAGGATTCACCCCTCCACTTT
CASSLSEDSPLHF
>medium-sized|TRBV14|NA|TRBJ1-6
TGTGCCAGCAGCCAAGGTTACCCACCCCTCCACTTT
CASSQGYPPLHF
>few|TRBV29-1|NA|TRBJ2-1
TGCAGCGTTCCTTCTACAGGGTTGGCAGAGCAGTTCTTC
CSVPSTGLAEQFF
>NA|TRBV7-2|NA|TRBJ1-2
TGTGCCAGCAGCGGCCGTCTCAGTTACCTCCTCTATGGCTACACCTTC
CASSGRLSYLLYGYTF
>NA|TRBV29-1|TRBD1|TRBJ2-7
TGCAGCGTCGGAGGGACAGGGACCTCCTACGAGCAGTACTTC
CSVGGTGTSYEQYF
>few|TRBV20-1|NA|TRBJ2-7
TGCAGTGCTAGAGATTTCTCATCCTACGAGCAGTACTTC
CSARDFSSYEQYF
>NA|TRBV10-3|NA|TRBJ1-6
TGTGCCATCAGTGAAGGCTCTAATTCACCCCTCCACTTT
CAISEGSNSPLHF
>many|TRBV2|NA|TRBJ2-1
TGTGCCAGCAGTGAAGCGATAGGGTCAGTAAATGAGCAGTTCTTC
CASSEAIGSVNEQFF
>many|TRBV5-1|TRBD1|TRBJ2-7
TGCGCCAGCAGCTTGATCCCCAGCCGGGACAGCTCCTACGAGCAGTACTTC
CASSLIPSRDSSYEQYF
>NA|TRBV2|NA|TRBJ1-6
TGTGCCAGCAGTGAAGCCGGCCAATGGGACTCACCCCTCCACTTT
CASSEAGQWDSPLHF
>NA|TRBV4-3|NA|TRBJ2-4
TGCGCCAGCAGCCAGAGACAGGGAGGAAACATTCAGTACTTC
CASSQRQGGNIQYF
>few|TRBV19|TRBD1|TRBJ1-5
TGTGCCAGTAGTGTCCTACCGGGACAGAAGAATCAGCCCCAGCATTTT
CASSVLPGQKNQPQHF
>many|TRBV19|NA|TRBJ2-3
TGTGCCAGTAGTTCGCTAGAGGGGCGAGAGGGGGATACGCAGTATTTT
CASSSLEGREGDTQYF
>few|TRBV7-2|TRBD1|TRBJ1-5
TGTGCCAGCAGCTTAGTCGGACAGGGGGCCACTAGCAATCAGCCCCAGCATTTT
CASSLVGQGATSNQPQHF
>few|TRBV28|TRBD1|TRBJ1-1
TGTGCCAGCAGAGCAGGGGGGAAGAACACTGAAGCTTTCTTT
CASRAGGKNTEAFF
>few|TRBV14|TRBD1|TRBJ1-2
TGTGCCAGCAGGCTGACAGGGGGCTATGGCTACACCTTC
CASRLTGGYGYTF
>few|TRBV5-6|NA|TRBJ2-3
TGTGCCAGCAGCTTCCCTAGCACAGATACGCAGTATTTT
CASSFPSTDTQYF
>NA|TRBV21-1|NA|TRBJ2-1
TGTGCCAGCAGCAAAATTAAGCGGGGCAGCTCCTACAATGAGCAGTTCTTC
CASSKIKRGSSYNEQFF
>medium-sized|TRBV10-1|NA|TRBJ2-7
TGCGCCAGCAGTTCGGGACGGTACTACGAGCAGTACTTC
CASSSGRYYEQYF
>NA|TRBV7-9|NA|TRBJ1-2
TGTGCCAGCAGCTTACAGAACTTTAACTATGGCTACACCTTC
CASSLQNFNYGYTF
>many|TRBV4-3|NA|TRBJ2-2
TGCGCCAGCAGCCAAGAGGGTGGACACCACACCGGGGAGCTGTTTTTT
CASSQEGGHHTGELFF
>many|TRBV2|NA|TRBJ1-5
TGTGCCAGCAGTGTCACTTGGTACAATCAGCCCCAGCATTTT
CASSVTWYNQPQHF
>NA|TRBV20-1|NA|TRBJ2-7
TGCAGTGCTAGAGATTGGAGGGGAGTTCGTAACGAGCAGTACTTC
CSARDWRGVRNEQYF
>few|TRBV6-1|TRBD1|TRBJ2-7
TGTGCCAGCAGTTCCGGGACAGCAGTCTACGAGCAGTACTTC
CASSSGTAVYEQYF
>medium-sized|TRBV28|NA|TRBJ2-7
TGTGCCAGCAGTTTACAGATCCGGGCCGATTCCTACGAGCAGTACTTC
CASSLQIRADSYEQYF
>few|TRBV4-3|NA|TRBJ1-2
TGCGCCAGCAGCCAAGCCGGGGGCGGCTATGGCTACACCTTC
CASSQAGGGYGYTF
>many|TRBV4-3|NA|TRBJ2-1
TGCGCCAGCAGCCAAGGTATAGGGCGGGAGCAGTTCTTC
CASSQGIGREQFF
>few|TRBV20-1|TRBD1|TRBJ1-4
TGCAGTGCCAAGACAGGGGGCGGAGAAAAACTGTTTTTT
CSAKTGGGEKLFF
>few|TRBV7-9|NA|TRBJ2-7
TGTGCCAGCAGCTTAGAATGGGACCACGAGCAGTACTTC
CASSLEWDHEQYF
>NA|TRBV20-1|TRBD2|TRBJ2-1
TGCAGTGCTAGCACTAGCGGGGGTTCGGTTCAGTTCTTC
CSASTSGGSVQFF
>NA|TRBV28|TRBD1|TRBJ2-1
TGTGCCAGCAGTTCCTACGGGACAGGGGGCGAATACAATGAGCAGTTCTTC
CASSSYGTGGEYNEQFF
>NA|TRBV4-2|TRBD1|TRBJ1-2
TGTGCCAGCAGCCAAGATACAGGGGCCTATGGCTACACCTTC
CASSQDTGAYGYTF
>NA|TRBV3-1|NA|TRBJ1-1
TGTGCCAGCAGCCAAAACAGGGTTTCCTTCTTT
CASSQNRVSFF
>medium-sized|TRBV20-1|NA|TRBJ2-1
TGCAGTGCTAGAGATGATGGGACTCATAATCACAATGAGCAGTTCTTC
CSARDDGTHNHNEQFF
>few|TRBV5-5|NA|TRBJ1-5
TGTGCCAGCAGCTTGTCTGTTAGAAGCAATCAGCCCCAGCATTTT
CASSLSVRSNQPQHF
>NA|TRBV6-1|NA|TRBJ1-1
TGTGCCAGCCAGGGAAACACTGAAGCTTTCTTT
CASQGNTEAFF
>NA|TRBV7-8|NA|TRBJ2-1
TGTGCCAGCAGCTTAGGTCAGCTCAATGAGCAGTTCTTC
CASSLGQLNEQFF
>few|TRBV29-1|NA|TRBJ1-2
TGCAGCGTTTCCGACAGAGTTTCTAACTATGGCTACACCTTC
CSVSDRVSNYGYTF
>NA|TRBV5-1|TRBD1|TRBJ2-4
TGCGCCAGCAGCTTGTCTCCCCAGGGGGCGGACATTCAGTACTTC
CASSLSPQGADIQYF
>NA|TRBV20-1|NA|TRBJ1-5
TGCAGTGCTAGAGGATGGGCCGTAGACCAGCCCCAGCATTTT
CSARGWAVDQPQHF
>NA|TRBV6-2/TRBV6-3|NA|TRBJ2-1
TGTGCCAGCAGTTACAGAGGTCCCTTTGCCAATGAGCAGTTCTTC
CASSYRGPFANEQFF
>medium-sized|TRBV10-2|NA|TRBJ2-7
TGCGCCAGCAGCCAGAGTAGGTACGAGCAGTACTTC
CASSQSRYEQYF
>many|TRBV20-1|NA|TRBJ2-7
TGCAGTGCTAGAGATCCGAGCTTCCAGTACGAGCAGTACTTC
CSARDPSFQYEQYF
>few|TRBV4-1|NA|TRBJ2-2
TGCGCCAGCAGCCAAGTCGATGTGCCCCGGGAGGAGCTGTTTTTT
CASSQVDVPREELFF
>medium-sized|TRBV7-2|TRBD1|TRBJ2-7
TGTGCCAGCAGCTTCCTACAGGGGCCCTACGAGCAGTACTTC
CASSFLQGPYEQYF
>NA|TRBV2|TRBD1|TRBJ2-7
TGTGCCAGCAGTCAGGTAGGGGGCACCACCTCCTACGAGCAGTACTTC
CASSQVGGTTSYEQYF
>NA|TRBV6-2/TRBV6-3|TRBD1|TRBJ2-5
TGTGCCAGCAGTTTCTTCGGGACAGACCAAGAGACCCAGTACTTC
CASSFFGTDQETQYF
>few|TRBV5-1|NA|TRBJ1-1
TGCGCCAGCAGCCCCTTAGGAGTCTCCCTTGAAGCTTTCTTT
CASSPLGVSLEAFF
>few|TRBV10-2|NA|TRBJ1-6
TGCGCCAGCAGTCTATTGGGGGACCTTTATAATTCACCCCTCCACTTT
CASSLLGDLYNSPLHF
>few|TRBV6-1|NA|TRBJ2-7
TGTGCCAGCAAAATCAGGGCAGGGCAAAACGAGCAGTACTTC
CASKIRAGQNEQYF